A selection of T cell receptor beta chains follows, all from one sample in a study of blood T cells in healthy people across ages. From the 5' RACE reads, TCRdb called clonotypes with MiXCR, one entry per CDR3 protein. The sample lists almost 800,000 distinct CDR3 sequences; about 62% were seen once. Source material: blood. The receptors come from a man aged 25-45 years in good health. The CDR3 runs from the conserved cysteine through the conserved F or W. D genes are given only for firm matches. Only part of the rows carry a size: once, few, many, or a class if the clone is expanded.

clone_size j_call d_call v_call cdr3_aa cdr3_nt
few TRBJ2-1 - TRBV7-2 CASSSNRESYYRVEEQFF TGTGCCAGCAGCTCCAACCGAGAATCCTACTACCGCGTTGAGGAGCAGTTCTTC
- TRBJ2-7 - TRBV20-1 CSARMGLRYEQYF TGCAGTGCTAGAATGGGACTCCGCTACGAGCAGTACTTC
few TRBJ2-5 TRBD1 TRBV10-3 CAIDRDKTQYF TGTGCCATTGACAGGGACAAGACCCAGTACTTC
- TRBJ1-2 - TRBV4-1 CASSQDYWGGRTFNYGYTF TGCGCCAGCAGCCAAGATTACTGGGGTGGCAGAACTTTTAACTATGGCTACACCTTC
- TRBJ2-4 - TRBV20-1 CSARDPGRLREQYF TGCAGTGCTAGAGATCCTGGCAGGCTAAGGGAGCAGTACTTC
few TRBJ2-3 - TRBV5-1 CASSLAGQNSDTQYF TGCGCCAGCAGCTTGGCTGGTCAGAACTCAGATACGCAGTATTTT
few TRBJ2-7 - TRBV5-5 CASSSSFYEQYF TGTGCCAGCAGCTCCTCCTTTTACGAGCAGTACTTC
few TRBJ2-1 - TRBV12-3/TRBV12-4 CASSPALGSYNEQFF TGTGCCAGCAGTCCTGCTCTGGGTTCCTACAATGAGCAGTTCTTC
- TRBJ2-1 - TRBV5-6 CASSSFRDSSQNEQFF TGTGCCAGCAGCTCCTTCCGGGACTCTAGTCAAAATGAGCAGTTCTTC
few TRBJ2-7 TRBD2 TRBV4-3 CASSQDRAGGPYEQYF TGCGCCAGCAGCCAAGATCGAGCGGGAGGGCCCTACGAGCAGTACTTC
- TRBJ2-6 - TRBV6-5 CASSYSHRSGANVLTF TGTGCCAGCAGTTACTCCCACCGGTCTGGGGCCAACGTCCTGACTTTC
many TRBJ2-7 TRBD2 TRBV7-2 CASSPRGGNEQYF TGTGCCAGCAGCCCCCGGGGAGGGAACGAGCAGTACTTC